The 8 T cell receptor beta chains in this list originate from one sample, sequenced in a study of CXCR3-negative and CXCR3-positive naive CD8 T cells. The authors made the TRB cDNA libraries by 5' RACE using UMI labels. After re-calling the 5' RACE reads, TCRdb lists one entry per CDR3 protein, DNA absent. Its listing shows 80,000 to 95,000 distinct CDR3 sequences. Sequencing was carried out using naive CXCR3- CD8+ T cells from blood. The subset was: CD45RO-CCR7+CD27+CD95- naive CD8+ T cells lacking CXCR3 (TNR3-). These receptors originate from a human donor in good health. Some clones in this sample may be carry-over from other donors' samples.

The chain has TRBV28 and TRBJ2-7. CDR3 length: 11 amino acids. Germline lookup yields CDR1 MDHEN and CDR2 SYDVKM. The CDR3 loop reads CASSKTVEQYF.

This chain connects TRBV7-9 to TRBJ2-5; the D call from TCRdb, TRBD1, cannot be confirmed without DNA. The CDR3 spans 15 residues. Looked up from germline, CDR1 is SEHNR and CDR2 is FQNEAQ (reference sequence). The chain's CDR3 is CASSLLGDNQETQYF.

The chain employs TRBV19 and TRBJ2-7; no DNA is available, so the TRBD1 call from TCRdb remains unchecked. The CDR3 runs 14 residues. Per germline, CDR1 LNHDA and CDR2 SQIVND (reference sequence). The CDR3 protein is CASSFGGETYEQYF.

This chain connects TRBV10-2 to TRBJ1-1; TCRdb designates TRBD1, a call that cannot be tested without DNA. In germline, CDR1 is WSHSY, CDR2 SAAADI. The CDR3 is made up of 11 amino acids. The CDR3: CATNQGAEAFF.

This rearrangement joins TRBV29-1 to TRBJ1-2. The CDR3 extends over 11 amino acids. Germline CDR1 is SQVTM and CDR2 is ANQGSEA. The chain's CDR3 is CSVPHGPGYTF.

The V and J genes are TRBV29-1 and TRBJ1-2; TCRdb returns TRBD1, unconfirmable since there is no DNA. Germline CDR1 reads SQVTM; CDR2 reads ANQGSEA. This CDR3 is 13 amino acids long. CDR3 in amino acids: CSVAGGETDGYTF.

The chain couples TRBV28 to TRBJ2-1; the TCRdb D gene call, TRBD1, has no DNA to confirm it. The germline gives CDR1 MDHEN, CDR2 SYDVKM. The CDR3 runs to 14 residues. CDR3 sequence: CASNPGTGSFEQFF.

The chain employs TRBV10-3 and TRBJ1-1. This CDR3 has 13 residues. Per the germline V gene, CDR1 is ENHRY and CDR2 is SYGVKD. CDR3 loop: CAISESGPGGAFF.